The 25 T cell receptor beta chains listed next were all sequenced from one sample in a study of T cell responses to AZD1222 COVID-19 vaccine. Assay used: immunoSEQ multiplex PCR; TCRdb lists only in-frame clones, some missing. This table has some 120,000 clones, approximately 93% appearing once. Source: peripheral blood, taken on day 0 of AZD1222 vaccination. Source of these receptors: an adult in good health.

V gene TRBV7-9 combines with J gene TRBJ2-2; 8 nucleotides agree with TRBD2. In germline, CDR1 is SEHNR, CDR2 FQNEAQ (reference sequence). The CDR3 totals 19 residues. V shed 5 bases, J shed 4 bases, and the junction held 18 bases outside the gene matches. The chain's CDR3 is CASSTAFAGGNSRTGELFF. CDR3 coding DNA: TGTGCCAGCAGCACAGCGTTTGCGGGAGGTAATAGTCGCACCGGGGAGCTGTTTTTT.

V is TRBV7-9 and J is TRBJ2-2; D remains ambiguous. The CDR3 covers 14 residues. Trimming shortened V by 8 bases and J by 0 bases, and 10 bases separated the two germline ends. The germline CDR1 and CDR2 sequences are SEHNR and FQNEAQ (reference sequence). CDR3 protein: CASLRGTNTGELFF. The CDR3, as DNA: TGTGCCAGCTTGCGAGGAACGAACACCGGGGAGCTGTTTTTT.

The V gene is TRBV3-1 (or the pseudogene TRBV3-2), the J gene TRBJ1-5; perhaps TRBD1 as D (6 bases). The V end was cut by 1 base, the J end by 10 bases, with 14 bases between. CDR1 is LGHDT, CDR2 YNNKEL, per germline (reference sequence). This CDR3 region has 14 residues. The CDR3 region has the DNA TGTGCCAGCAGCCAAGGGGGGGCGGGCCACCCCCAGCATTTT. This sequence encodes CASSQGGAGHPQHF.

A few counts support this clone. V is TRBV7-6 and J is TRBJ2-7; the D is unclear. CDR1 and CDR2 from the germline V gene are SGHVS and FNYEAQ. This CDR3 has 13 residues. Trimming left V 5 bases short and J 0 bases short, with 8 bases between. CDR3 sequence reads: CASSVPPSYEQYF. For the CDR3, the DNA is TGTGCCAGCAGCGTGCCCCCCTCCTACGAGCAGTACTTC.

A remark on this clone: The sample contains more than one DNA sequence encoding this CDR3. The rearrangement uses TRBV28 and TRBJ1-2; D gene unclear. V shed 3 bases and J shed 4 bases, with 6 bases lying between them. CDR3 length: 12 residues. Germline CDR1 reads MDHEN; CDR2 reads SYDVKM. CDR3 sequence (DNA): TGTGCCAGCAGTTTGGAGGGCTATGGCTACACCTTC. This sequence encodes CASSLEGYGYTF.

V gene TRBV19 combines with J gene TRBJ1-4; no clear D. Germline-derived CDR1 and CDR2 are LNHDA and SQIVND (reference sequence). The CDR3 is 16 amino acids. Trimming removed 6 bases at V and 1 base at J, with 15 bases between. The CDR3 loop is CASRPDLAGTNEKLFF. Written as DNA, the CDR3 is TGTGCCAGTAGACCGGACCTGGCCGGAACTAATGAAAAACTGTTTTTT.

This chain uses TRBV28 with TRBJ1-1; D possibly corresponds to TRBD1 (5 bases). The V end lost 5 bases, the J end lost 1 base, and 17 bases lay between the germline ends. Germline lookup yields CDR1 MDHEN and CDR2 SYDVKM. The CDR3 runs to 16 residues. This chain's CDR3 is CASSPGTLGENTEAFF. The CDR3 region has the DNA TGTGCCAGCAGTCCGGGGACTTTAGGGGAGAACACTGAAGCTTTCTTT.

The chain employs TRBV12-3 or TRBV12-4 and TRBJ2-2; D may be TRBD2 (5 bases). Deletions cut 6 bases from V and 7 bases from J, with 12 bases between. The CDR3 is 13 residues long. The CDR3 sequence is CASSGVQIGELFF. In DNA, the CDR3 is TGTGCCAGCAGCGGGGTTCAGATCGGGGAGCTGTTTTTT.

Here the CDR3 DNA reads TGTGCCAGCAGCGTGGACAGGGGGCATGAGACCCAGTACTTC. Translated, it gives CASSVDRGHETQYF. The chain recombines TRBV5-4 with TRBJ2-5, with TRBD1 matching 11 bases. CDR3 length: 14 amino acids. Losses at the gene ends were 4 bases for V and 5 bases for J; bases not matched to a gene: 4. The germline V gene encodes CDR1 SGHNT and CDR2 YYREEE (reference sequence).

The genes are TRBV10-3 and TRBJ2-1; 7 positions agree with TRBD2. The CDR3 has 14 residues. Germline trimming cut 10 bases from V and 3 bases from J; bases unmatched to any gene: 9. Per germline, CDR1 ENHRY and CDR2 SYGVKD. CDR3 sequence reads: CATSPGGGYNEQFF. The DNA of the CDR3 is TGTGCCACCTCCCCTGGCGGGGGCTACAATGAGCAGTTCTTC.

The CDR3: CASSFRQGYEQYF. The CDR3 DNA follows: TGTGCCAGCAGTTTTCGGCAGGGCTACGAGCAGTACTTC. J is TRBJ2-7 and V is TRBV27, with D perhaps matching TRBD1 (5 bases). Trimming removed 3 bases at V and 3 bases at J, with 9 bases between. There are 13 residues in the CDR3. The germline CDR1 and CDR2 sequences are MNHEY and SMNVEV (reference sequence).

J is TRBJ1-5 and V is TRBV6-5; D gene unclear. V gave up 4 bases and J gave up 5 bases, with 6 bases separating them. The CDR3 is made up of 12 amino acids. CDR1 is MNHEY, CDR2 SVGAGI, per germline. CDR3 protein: CASSFPHQPQHF. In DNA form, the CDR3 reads TGTGCCAGCAGTTTCCCACATCAGCCCCAGCATTTT.

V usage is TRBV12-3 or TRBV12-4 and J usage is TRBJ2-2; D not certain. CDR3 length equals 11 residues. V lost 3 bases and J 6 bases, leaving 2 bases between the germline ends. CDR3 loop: CASSFPGELFF. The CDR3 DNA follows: TGTGCCAGCAGTTTTCCCGGGGAGCTGTTTTTT.

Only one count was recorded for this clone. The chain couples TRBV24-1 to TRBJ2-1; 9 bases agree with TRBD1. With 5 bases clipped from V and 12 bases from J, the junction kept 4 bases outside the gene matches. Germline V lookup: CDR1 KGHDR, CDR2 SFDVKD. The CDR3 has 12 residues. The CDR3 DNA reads TGTGCCACCAGTGCTTGGGACAGGGTGCAGTTCTTC. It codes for CATSAWDRVQFF.

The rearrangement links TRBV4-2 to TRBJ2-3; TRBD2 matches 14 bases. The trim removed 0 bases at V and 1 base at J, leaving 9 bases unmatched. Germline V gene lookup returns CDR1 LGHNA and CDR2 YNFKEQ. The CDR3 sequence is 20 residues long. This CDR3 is CASSQDEGLAGELGTDTQYF. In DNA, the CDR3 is TGTGCCAGCAGCCAAGATGAGGGACTAGCGGGAGAGTTGGGCACAGATACGCAGTATTTT.

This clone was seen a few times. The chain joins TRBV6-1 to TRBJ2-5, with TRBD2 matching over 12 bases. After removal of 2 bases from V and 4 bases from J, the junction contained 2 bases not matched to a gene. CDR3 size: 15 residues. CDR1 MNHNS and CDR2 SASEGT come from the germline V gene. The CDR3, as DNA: TGTGCCAGCAGTGAACTAGCGGGAGGGCCAGAGACCCAGTACTTC. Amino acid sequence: CASSELAGGPETQYF.

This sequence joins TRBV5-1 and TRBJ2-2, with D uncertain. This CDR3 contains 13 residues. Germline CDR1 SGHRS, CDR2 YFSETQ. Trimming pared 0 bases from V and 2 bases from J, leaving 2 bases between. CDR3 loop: CASSLANTGELFF. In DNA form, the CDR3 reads TGCGCCAGCAGCTTGGCCAACACCGGGGAGCTGTTTTTT.

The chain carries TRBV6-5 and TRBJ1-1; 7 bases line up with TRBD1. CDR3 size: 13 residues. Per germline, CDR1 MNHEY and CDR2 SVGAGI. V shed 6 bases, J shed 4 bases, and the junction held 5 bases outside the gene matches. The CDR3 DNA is TGTGCCAGCAGACCGACAGGGTCCACTGAAGCTTTCTTT. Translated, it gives CASRPTGSTEAFF.

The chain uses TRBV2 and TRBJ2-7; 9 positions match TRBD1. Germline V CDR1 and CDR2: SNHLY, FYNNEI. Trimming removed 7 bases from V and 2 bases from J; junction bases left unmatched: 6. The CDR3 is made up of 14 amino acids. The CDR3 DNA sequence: TGTGCCAGCAACCAACAGGGGGCGGCCTACGAGCAGTACTTC. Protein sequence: CASNQQGAAYEQYF.

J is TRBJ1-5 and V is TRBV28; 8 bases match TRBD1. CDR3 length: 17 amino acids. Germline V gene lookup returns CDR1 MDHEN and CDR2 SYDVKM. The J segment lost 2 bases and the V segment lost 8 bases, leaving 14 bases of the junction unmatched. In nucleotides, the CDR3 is TGTGCCAGCCTAAGTGAAGGCAACAGGGGGGGCAATCAGCCCCAGCATTTT. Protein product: CASLSEGNRGGNQPQHF.

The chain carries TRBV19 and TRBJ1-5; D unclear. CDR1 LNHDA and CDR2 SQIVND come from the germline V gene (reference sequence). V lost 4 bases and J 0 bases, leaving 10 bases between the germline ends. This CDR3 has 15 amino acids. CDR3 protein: CASSKWDNSNQPQHF. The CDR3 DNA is TGTGCCAGTAGTAAATGGGATAATAGCAATCAGCCCCAGCATTTT.

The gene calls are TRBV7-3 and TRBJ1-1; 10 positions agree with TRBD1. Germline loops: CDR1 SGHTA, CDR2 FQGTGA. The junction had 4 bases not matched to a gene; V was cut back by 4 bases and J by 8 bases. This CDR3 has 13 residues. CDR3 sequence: CASSSTGGSEAFF. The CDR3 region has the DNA TGTGCCAGCAGCTCGACAGGGGGCTCCGAAGCTTTCTTT.

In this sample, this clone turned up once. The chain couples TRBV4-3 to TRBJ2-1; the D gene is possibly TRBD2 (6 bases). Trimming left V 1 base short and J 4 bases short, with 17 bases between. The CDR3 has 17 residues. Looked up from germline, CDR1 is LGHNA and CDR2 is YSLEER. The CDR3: CASSQVLFGSLYNEQFF. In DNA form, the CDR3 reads TGCGCCAGCAGCCAAGTATTATTCGGGAGCCTGTACAATGAGCAGTTCTTC.

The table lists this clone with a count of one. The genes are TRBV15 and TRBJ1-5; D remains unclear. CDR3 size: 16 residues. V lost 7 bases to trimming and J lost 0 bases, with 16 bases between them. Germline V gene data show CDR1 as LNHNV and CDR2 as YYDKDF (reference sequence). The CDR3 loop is CATTKDREYSNQPQHF. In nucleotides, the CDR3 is TGTGCCACCACCAAGGATCGGGAATATAGCAATCAGCCCCAGCATTTT.

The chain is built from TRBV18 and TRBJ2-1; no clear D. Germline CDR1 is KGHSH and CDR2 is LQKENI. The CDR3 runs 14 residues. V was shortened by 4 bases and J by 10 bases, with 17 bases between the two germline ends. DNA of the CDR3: TGTGCCAGCTCACGAAGCACCTCTAGTAGCGAGCAGTTCTTC. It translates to CASSRSTSSSEQFF.